Reported below is one T cell receptor (beta chain). The antigen remains unidentified. After removal of 2 bases from V and 9 bases from J, the junction contained 10 bases not matched to a gene. CDR1 is KGHSY and CDR2 is FQNENV in the germline V gene. The CDR3 runs to 15 residues. These data come from a study of radiotherapy plus CTLA-4 blockade in lung cancer. Overall study context: Objective responses were recorded in roughly 20% of patients, with disease control recorded in 25% to 35%.

Clones were sequenced by immunoSEQ multiplex PCR, and TCRdb holds only the in-frame ones, with some missing. The repertoire has 75,000 to 100,000 clones, just over 85% of them found once; the top ten carry approximately 4.9%. The study's findings and limits: Alongside interferon-beta, early blood T cell clone dynamics were reportedly the best predictor of response.

Focal radiation was given together with CTLA-4 blockade (ipilimumab) to patients with chemo-refractory metastatic non-small-cell lung cancer. Sequencing was performed on peripheral blood, taken from a patient treated with radiotherapy plus ipilimumab. The chain combines TRBV16 with TRBJ2-1; TRBD2 agrees at 7 bases. The receptor comes from a human donor with non-small cell lung cancer that progressed on radiotherapy plus ipilimumab. This chain's CDR3 is CASSQPLAVKREQFF. In nucleotides, the CDR3 is TGTGCCAGCAGCCAACCCCTAGCGGTTAAGCGTGAGCAGTTCTTC.